The source of this T cell receptor beta chain is a study of T-cell reconstitution after alpha-beta-depleted transplantation in children. In this sample, this clonotype turned up a few times. This CDR3 has 14 residues. The V and J ends lost 5 bases and 7 bases, in that order; junction bases with no gene match: 6. The germline V gene encodes CDR1 LNHDA and CDR2 SQIVND (reference sequence). The library targeted TCRbeta and was prepared with unique molecular identifiers. From the PCR reads, TCRdb called clonotypes with MiXCR, one entry per CDR3 protein. The table lists approximately 83,000 distinct CDR3 sequences, 7.5% to 9.5% of them singletons.

The rearrangement joins TRBV19 to TRBJ1-1, with TRBD1 matching 11 bases. The input for sequencing was PBMCs from the stem cell graft donor, taken from the stem cell graft. This TCR came from a human donor who donated a stem cell graft to a child with congenital amegakaryocytic thrombocytopenia. CDR3 coding DNA: TGTGCCAGTAGTCCCCGGACAGGGGGCGGTGAAGCTTTCTTT. This sequence encodes CASSPRTGGGEAFF.